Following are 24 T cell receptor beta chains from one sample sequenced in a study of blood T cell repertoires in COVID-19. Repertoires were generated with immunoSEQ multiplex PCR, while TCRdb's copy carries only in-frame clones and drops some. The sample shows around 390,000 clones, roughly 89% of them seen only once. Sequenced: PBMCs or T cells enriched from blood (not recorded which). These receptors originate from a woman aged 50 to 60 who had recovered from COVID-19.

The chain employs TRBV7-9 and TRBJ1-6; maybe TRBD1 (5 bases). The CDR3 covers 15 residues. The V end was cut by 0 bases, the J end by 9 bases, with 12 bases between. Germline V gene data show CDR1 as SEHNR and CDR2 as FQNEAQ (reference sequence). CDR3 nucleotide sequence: TGTGCCAGCAGCTTAGCCGGCGCCGGGGGTTCACCCCTCCACTTT. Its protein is CASSLAGAGGSPLHF. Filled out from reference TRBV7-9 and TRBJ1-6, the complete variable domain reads DTGVSQNPRHKITKRGQNVTFRCDPISEHNRLYWYRQTLGQGPEFLTYFQNEAQLEKSRLLSDRFSAERPKGSFSTLEIQRTEQGDSAMYLCASSLAGAGGSPLHFGNGTRLTVT.

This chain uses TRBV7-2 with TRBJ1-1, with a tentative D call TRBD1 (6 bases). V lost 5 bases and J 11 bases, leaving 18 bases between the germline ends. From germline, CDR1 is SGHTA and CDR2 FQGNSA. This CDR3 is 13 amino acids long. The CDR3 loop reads CASSVRGRTEAFF. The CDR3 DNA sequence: TGTGCCAGCAGCGTTAGGGGTAGGACAGAGGCTTTCTTT.

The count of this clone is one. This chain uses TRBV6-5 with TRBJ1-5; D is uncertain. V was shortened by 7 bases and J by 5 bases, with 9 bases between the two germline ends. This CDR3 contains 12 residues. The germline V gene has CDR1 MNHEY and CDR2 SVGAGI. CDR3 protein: CASKPSDQPQHF. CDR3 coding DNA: TGTGCCAGCAAGCCCAGCGATCAGCCCCAGCATTTT.

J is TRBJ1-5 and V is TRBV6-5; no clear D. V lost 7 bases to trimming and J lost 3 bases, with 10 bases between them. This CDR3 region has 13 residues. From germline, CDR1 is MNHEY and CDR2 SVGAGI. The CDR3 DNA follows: TGTGCCAGCACCGACACCGTCAATCAGCCCCAGCATTTT. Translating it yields CASTDTVNQPQHF.

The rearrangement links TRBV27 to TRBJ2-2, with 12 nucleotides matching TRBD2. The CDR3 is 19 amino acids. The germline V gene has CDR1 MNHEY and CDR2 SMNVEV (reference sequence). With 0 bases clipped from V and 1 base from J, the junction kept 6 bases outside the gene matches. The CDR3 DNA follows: TGTGCCAGCAGTTTATCGCCTAGCGGGGGGGCCATGAACACCGGGGAGCTGTTTTTT. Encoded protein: CASSLSPSGGAMNTGELFF.

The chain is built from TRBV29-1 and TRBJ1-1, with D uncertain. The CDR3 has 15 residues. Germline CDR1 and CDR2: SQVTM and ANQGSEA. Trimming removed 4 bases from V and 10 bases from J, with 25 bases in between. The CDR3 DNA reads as TGCAGCGTTGCGAGCGTTACCGGTGTTTTTTCGGGAGCTTTCTTT. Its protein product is CSVASVTGVFSGAFF. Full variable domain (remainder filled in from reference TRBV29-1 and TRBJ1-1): SAVISQKPSRDICQRGTSLTIQCQVDSQVTMMFWYRQQPGQSLTLIATANQGSEATYESGFVIDKFPISRPNLTFSTLTVSNMSPEDSSIYLCSVASVTGVFSGAFFGQGTRLTVV.

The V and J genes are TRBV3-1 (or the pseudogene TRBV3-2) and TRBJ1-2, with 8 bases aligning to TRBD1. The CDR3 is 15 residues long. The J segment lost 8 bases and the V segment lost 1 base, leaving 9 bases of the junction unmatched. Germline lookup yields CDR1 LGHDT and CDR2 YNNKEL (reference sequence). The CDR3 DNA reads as TGTGCCAGCAGCCAAGGGGACAGGACCCTAAGGGGCTACACCTTC. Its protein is CASSQGDRTLRGYTF.

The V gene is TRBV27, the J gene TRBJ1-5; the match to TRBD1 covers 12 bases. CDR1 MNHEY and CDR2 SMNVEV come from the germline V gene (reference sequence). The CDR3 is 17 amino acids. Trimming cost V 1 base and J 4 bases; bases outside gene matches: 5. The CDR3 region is CASSLWGQGAGNQPQHF. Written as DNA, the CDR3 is TGTGCCAGCAGTTTATGGGGACAGGGGGCTGGTAATCAGCCCCAGCATTTT.

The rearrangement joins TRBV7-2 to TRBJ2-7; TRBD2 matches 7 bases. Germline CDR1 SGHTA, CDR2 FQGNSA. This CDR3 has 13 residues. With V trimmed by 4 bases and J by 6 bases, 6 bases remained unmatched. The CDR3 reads CASSYGGGSEQYF. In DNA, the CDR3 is TGTGCCAGCAGCTACGGGGGAGGGAGCGAGCAGTACTTC. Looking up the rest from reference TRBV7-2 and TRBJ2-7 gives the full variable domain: GAGVSQSPSNKVTEKGKDVELRCDPISGHTALYWYRQSLGQGLEFLIYFQGNSAPDKSGLPSDRFSAERTGGSVSTLTIQRTQQEDSAVYLCASSYGGGSEQYFGPGTRLTVT.

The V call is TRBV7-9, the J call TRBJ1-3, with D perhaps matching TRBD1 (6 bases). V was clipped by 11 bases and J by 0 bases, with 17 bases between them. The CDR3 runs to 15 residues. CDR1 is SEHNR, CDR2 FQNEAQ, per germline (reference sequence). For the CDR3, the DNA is TGTGCCTCGGGAGAGGGGGGGAGCTCTGGAAACACCATATATTTT. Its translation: CASGEGGSSGNTIYF.

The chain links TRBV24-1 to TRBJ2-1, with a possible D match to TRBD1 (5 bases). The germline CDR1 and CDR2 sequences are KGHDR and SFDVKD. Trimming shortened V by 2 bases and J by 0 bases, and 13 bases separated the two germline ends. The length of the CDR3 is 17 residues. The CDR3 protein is CATSDSKGARSYNEQFF. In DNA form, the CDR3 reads TGTGCCACCAGTGATTCTAAAGGGGCCCGCTCCTACAATGAGCAGTTCTTC.

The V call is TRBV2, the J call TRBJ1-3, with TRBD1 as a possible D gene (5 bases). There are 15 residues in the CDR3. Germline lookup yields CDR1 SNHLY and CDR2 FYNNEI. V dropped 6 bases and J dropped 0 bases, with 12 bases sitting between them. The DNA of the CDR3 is TGTGCCAGCAGCTCTCGCCAGGGCTCTGGAAACACCATATATTTT. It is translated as CASSSRQGSGNTIYF.

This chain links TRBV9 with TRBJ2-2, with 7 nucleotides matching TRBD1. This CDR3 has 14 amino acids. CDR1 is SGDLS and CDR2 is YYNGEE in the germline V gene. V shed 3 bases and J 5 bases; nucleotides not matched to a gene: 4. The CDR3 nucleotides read TGTGCCAGCAGCGCCGTGACAGGGACCGGGGAGCTGTTTTTT. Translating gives CASSAVTGTGELFF.

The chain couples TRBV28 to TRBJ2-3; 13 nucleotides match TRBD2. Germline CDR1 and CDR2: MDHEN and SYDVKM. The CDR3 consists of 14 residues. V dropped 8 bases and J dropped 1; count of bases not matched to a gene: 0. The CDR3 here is CASGTSGGTDTQYF. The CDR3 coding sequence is TGTGCCAGCGGGACTAGCGGGGGCACAGATACGCAGTATTTT.

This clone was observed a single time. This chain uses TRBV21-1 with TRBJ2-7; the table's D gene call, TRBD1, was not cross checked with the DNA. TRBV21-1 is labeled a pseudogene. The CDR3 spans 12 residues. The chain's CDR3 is CASSIHRAEQYF. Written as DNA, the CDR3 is TGTGCCAGCAGCATACACAGGGCCGAGCAGTACTTC.

The CDR3 nucleotides read TGTGCCAGCAGCTTCGGAGACCGACCCTACGAGCAGTACTTC. As protein: CASSFGDRPYEQYF. The V call is TRBV7-2, the J call TRBJ2-7, with unresolved D. CDR1 SGHTA and CDR2 FQGNSA come from the germline V gene. The CDR3 length is 14 residues. V gave up 3 bases and J gave up 2 bases, with 11 bases separating them.

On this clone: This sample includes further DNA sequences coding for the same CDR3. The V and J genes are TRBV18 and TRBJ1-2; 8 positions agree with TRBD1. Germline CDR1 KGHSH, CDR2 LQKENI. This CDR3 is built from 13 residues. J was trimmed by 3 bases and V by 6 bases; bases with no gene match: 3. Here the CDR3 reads CASSPDRDYGYTF. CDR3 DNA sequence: TGTGCCAGCTCGCCGGACAGGGACTATGGCTACACCTTC.

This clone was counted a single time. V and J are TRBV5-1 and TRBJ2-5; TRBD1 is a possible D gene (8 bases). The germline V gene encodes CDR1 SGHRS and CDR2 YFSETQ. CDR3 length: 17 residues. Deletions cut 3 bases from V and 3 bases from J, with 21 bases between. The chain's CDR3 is CASSSLGGTGGEETQYF. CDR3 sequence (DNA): TGCGCCAGCAGCTCCTTGGGGGGGACAGGAGGAGAAGAGACCCAGTACTTC.

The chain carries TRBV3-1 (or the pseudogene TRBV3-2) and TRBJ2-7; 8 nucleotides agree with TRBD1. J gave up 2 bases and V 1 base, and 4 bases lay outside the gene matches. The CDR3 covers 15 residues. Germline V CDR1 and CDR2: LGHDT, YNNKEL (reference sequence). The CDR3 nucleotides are TGTGCCAGCAGCCAAGTCGAGACAGGGGCCTACGAGCAGTACTTC. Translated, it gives CASSQVETGAYEQYF.

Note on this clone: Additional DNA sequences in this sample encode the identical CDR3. Written as DNA, the CDR3 is TGTGCCAGCAGCCCCGACAGGGGAAATCAGCCCCAGCATTTT. Amino acid sequence: CASSPDRGNQPQHF. V and J are TRBV2 and TRBJ1-5, with 8 nucleotides matching TRBD1. The CDR3 contains 14 residues. The V and J ends lost 6 bases and 4 bases, in that order; junction bases with no gene match: 5. The V gene's germline CDR1 is SNHLY and CDR2 FYNNEI.

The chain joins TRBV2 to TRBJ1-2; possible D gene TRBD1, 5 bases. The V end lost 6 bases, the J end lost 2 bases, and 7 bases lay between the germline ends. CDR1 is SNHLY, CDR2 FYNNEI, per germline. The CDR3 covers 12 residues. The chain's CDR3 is CASREGNYGYTF. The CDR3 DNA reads TGTGCCAGCAGGGAGGGGAACTATGGCTACACCTTC.

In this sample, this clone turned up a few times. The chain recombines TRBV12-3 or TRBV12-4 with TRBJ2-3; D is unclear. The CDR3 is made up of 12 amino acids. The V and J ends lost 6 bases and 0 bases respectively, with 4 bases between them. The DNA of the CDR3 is TGTGCCAGCAGGACTAGCACAGATACGCAGTATTTT. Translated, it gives CASRTSTDTQYF.

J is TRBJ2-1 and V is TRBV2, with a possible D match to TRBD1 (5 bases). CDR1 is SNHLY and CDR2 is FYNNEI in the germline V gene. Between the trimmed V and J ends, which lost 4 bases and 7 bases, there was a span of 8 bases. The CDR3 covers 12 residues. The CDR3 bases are TGTGCCAGCAGTGGTAGGGGTAATGAGCAGTTCTTC. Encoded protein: CASSGRGNEQFF.

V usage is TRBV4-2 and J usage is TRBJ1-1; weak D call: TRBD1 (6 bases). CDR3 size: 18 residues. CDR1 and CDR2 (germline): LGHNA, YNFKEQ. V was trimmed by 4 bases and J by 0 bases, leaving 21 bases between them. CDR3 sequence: CASSPTLGGIVLNTEAFF. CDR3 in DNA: TGTGCCAGCAGCCCGACTCTAGGGGGAATAGTGCTGAACACTGAAGCTTTCTTT.